This is a list of T cell receptor beta chains from one sample in a study of T cell responses to AZD1222 COVID-19 vaccine. Sequencing was performed with immunoSEQ multiplex PCR; in TCRdb, only in-frame clones are kept and a portion is missing. This sample has about 100,000 clones, with about 85% found just once. Sample: peripheral blood, taken on day 0 of AZD1222 vaccination. Source of these receptors: an adult in good health. The CDR3 runs from the conserved cysteine through the conserved F or W. D genes are given only for firm matches. Not all rows give a size; the values are once, few, many and, for expanded clones, a class.

TRBV7-9	NA	NA	TRBJ1-5	CASSPGEGGNQPQHF	TGTGCCAGCAGCCCCGGGGAGGGAGGCAATCAGCCCCAGCATTTT
TRBV13	NA	NA	TRBJ2-1	CASSPRAAHEQFF	TGTGCCAGCAGCCCCCGGGCGGCCCATGAGCAGTTCTTC
TRBV7-2	NA	TRBD1	TRBJ1-2	CASSLGAGGVYGYTF	TGTGCCAGCAGCTTAGGGGCAGGGGGCGTCTATGGCTACACCTTC
TRBV4-3	NA	NA	TRBJ1-4	CASSQDRVGYGNEKLFF	TGCGCCAGCAGCCAAGATCGCGTTGGGTATGGCAATGAAAAACTGTTTTTT
TRBV12-3/TRBV12-4	NA	NA	TRBJ2-2	CASSFGTGELFF	TGTGCCAGCAGTTTCGGGACCGGGGAGCTGTTTTTT
TRBV3-1/TRBV3-2	NA	TRBD1	TRBJ1-3	CASRLGQEIGNTIYF	TGTGCCAGCAGACTAGGACAGGAGATTGGAAACACCATATATTTT
TRBV7-2	NA	NA	TRBJ2-7	CASSPPVGGQHYEQYF	TGTGCCAGCAGCCCCCCCGTAGGAGGGCAACACTACGAGCAGTACTTC
TRBV6-5	NA	NA	TRBJ1-3	CASSPGGQGVNTIYF	TGTGCCAGCAGCCCGGGGGGCCAGGGTGTAAACACCATATATTTT
TRBV13	NA	TRBD2	TRBJ2-7	CASSLVSGTSGGYEQYF	TGTGCCAGCAGCTTAGTTTCCGGGACTAGCGGGGGCTACGAGCAGTACTTC
TRBV27	NA	NA	TRBJ1-2	CASSPMGNYGGYTF	TGTGCCAGCAGTCCGATGGGGAACTATGGTGGCTACACCTTC
TRBV12-3/TRBV12-4	NA	NA	TRBJ1-1	CASSFRAEAFF	TGTGCCAGCAGTTTCAGAGCTGAAGCTTTCTTT
TRBV18	NA	TRBD1	TRBJ1-1	CASSPTGQGGPEAFF	TGTGCCAGCTCACCGACGGGACAGGGAGGGCCTGAAGCTTTCTTT
TRBV7-3	NA	NA	TRBJ1-1	CASSYGRTSNTEAFF	TGTGCCAGCAGCTACGGACGGACGTCGAACACTGAAGCTTTCTTT
TRBV19	NA	NA	TRBJ1-1	CASSTPQGIGTEAFF	TGTGCCAGTAGTACCCCACAGGGTATCGGCACTGAAGCTTTCTTT
TRBV6-1	NA	NA	TRBJ1-5	CASSGGQGTANQPQHF	TGTGCCAGCAGTGGAGGGCAGGGCACGGCCAATCAGCCCCAGCATTTT
TRBV11-3	NA	NA	TRBJ1-3	CASSLRDGSLDTIYF	TGTGCCAGCAGCTTACGTGACGGGTCGTTGGACACCATATATTTT
TRBV29-1	NA	NA	TRBJ1-1	CSVAKGPNTEAFF	TGCAGCGTTGCAAAGGGGCCGAACACTGAAGCTTTCTTT
TRBV25-1	NA	TRBD1	TRBJ1-2	CASSEWGRGGSNYGYTF	TGTGCCAGCAGTGAATGGGGCAGGGGGGGGTCCAACTATGGCTACACCTTC
TRBV29-1	NA	TRBD2	TRBJ2-3	CSVESVLAGTDTQYF	TGCAGCGTTGAATCGGTCCTAGCGGGAACAGATACGCAGTATTTT
TRBV4-2	once	NA	TRBJ1-5	CASSQVWTQSAKPQHF	TGTGCCAGCAGCCAAGTCTGGACCCAATCAGCAAAGCCCCAGCATTTT
TRBV14	NA	NA	TRBJ1-6	CASSQRGTNSPLHF	TGTGCCAGCAGCCAAAGGGGAACCAATTCACCCCTCCACTTT
TRBV27	NA	NA	TRBJ2-3	CASWGLSTDTQYF	TGTGCCAGCTGGGGACTTAGCACAGATACGCAGTATTTT
TRBV7-7	NA	NA	TRBJ2-2	CASSSGASTGELFF	TGTGCTAGCAGCTCGGGGGCCAGCACCGGGGAGCTGTTTTTT
TRBV5-6	NA	TRBD2	TRBJ2-5	CASSRGLAGGGETQYF	TGTGCCAGCAGCCGGGGACTAGCGGGGGGAGGAGAGACCCAGTACTTC
TRBV6-1	NA	TRBD1	TRBJ1-1	CASSDTGVGFF	TGTGCCAGCAGTGATACAGGGGTGGGTTTCTTT
TRBV5-1	NA	TRBD1	TRBJ1-2	CASSLPGTGGADYGYTF	TGCGCCAGCAGCCTTCCCGGGACAGGGGGGGCGGACTATGGCTACACCTTC
TRBV19	NA	TRBD1	TRBJ1-5	CASSPGGSQPQHF	TGTGCCAGTAGTCCAGGGGGTTCTCAGCCCCAGCATTTT
TRBV7-2	NA	NA	TRBJ2-1	CASSSERAQWNEQFF	TGTGCCAGCAGCTCTGAGCGGGCCCAGTGGAATGAGCAGTTCTTC
TRBV18	NA	NA	TRBJ1-1	CASSPSTPEAFF	TGTGCCAGCTCACCGTCGACTCCTGAAGCTTTCTTT
TRBV7-2	NA	NA	TRBJ2-1	CASSGRRSSYNEQFF	TGTGCCAGCAGCGGGAGGAGATCGTCGTACAATGAGCAGTTCTTC
TRBV7-8	NA	NA	TRBJ1-6	CASSLGQSNSPLHF	TGTGCCAGCAGCTTAGGACAGTCTAATTCACCCCTCCACTTT
TRBV4-3	NA	NA	TRBJ1-3	CASSQEVLAGGSGNTIYF	TGCGCCAGCAGCCAAGAGGTCTTGGCGGGTGGCTCTGGAAACACCATATATTTT
TRBV4-2	NA	NA	TRBJ2-7	CASSEWTGAEQYF	TGTGCCAGCAGCGAGTGGACGGGGGCCGAGCAGTACTTC
TRBV9	NA	TRBD1	TRBJ2-1	CASSVHGTGVNEQFF	TGTGCCAGCAGCGTCCACGGGACAGGGGTAAATGAGCAGTTCTTC
TRBV27	NA	TRBD1	TRBJ2-5	CASSTTGFRSKETQYF	TGTGCCAGCAGCACGACAGGGTTCAGGAGTAAAGAGACCCAGTACTTC
TRBV4-1	NA	TRBD1	TRBJ2-1	CASSQTGGEQFF	TGCGCCAGCAGCCAGACAGGGGGTGAGCAGTTCTTC
TRBV2	NA	NA	TRBJ2-7	CASSDRGRDSYEQYF	TGTGCCAGCAGTGATAGGGGGCGGGACTCCTACGAGCAGTACTTC
TRBV7-6	NA	TRBD1	TRBJ1-4	CASSLVGGTATNEKLFF	TGTGCCAGCAGCTTAGTAGGGGGGACAGCAACTAATGAAAAACTGTTTTTT
TRBV6-5	NA	TRBD1	TRBJ1-1	CASITTGGEAFF	TGTGCCAGCATTACAACAGGGGGGGAAGCTTTCTTT
TRBV19	NA	NA	TRBJ1-2	CASSIDLYSHGYTF	TGTGCCAGTAGTATAGATCTTTACAGCCATGGCTACACCTTC
TRBV15	NA	NA	TRBJ2-7	CATSRGEYEQYF	TGTGCCACCAGCAGAGGGGAGTACGAGCAGTACTTC
TRBV3-1/TRBV3-2	NA	NA	TRBJ1-1	CASSQDLGAGWNTEAFF	TGTGCCAGCAGCCAAGATCTGGGGGCGGGGTGGAACACTGAAGCTTTCTTT
TRBV4-3	NA	NA	TRBJ2-7	CASSQDPRFSYEQYF	TGCGCCAGCAGCCAAGATCCTCGTTTTTCCTACGAGCAGTACTTC
TRBV10-1	NA	NA	TRBJ1-2	CASTPCGLGYGYTF	TGCGCCAGCACTCCCTGCGGGCTTGGCTATGGCTACACCTTC
TRBV11-2	NA	TRBD1	TRBJ2-3	CATRPSPRDRGRSDTQYF	TGTGCCACCCGCCCTTCACCCCGGGACAGGGGACGATCAGATACGCAGTATTTT
TRBV20-1	NA	NA	TRBJ1-2	CSASTGNYGYTF	TGCAGTGCTAGTACAGGGAACTATGGCTACACCTTC
TRBV19	NA	NA	TRBJ2-7	CASSIVRGSYEQYF	TGTGCCAGTAGTATAGTTCGCGGCTCCTACGAGCAGTACTTC
TRBV7-8	NA	NA	TRBJ2-2	CASTLAGSGSGELFF	TGTGCCAGCACCCTGGCGGGGAGTGGGTCCGGGGAGCTGTTTTTT
TRBV13	NA	NA	TRBJ2-7	CASSSRGLGYYEQYF	TGTGCCAGCAGCTCCCGGGGGCTTGGATACTACGAGCAGTACTTC
TRBV5-4	NA	NA	TRBJ2-1	CASSLARDGEQFF	TGTGCCAGCAGCTTGGCTCGGGACGGGGAGCAGTTCTTC
TRBV3-1/TRBV3-2	few	NA	TRBJ2-4	CASSQVRVGGIQYF	TGTGCCAGCAGCCAAGTCCGGGTCGGGGGCATTCAGTACTTC
TRBV19	once	NA	TRBJ1-1	CASTPGLNYNTEAFF	TGTGCCAGTACCCCAGGCCTAAATTACAACACTGAAGCTTTCTTT
TRBV10-3	once	NA	TRBJ2-4	CAISEYGIQYF	TGTGCCATCAGTGAGTATGGCATTCAGTACTTC
TRBV5-1	NA	NA	TRBJ1-4	CASSLDLGEKLFF	TGCGCCAGCAGCTTGGACTTGGGGGAAAAACTGTTTTTT
TRBV3-1/TRBV3-2	NA	TRBD2	TRBJ2-1	CASSRLSGGGSNEQFF	TGTGCCAGCAGCCGACTTAGCGGGGGGGGTTCCAATGAGCAGTTCTTC
TRBV7-2	NA	NA	TRBJ1-2	CASSGGGANQYYGYTF	TGTGCCAGCAGCGGGGGAGGCGCCAACCAGTACTATGGCTACACCTTC
TRBV4-3	NA	NA	TRBJ2-4	CASSQEGKNIQYF	TGCGCCAGCAGCCAAGAGGGGAAGAACATTCAGTACTTC